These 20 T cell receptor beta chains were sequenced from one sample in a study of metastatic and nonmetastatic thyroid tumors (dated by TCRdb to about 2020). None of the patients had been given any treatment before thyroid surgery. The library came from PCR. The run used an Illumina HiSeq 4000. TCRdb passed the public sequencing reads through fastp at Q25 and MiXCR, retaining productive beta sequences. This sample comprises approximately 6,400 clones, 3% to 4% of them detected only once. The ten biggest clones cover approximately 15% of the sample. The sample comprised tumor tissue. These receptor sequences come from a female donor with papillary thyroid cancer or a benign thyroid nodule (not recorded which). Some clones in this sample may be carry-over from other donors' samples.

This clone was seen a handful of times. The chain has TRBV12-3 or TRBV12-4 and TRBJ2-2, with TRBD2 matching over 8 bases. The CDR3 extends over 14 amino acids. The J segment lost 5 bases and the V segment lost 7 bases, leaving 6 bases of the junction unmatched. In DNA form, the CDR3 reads TGTGCCAGCAAGAGACTAGCGTCTACCGGGGAGCTGTTTTTT. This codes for CASKRLASTGELFF.

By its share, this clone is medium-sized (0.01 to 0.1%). Here the CDR3 reads CASSQGTSGENEQFF. The CDR3 nucleotides read TGTGCCAGCAGTCAAGGGACTAGCGGAGAGAATGAGCAGTTCTTC. The chain employs TRBV12-3 or TRBV12-4 and TRBJ2-1; 11 bases align to TRBD2. J lost 7 bases, V lost 5 bases, and 7 bases had no gene match. This CDR3 contains 15 residues.

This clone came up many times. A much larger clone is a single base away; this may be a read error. DNA for the CDR3: TGTGCCAGCAGTTACAGGACAGCGAATGAAGAACTGTTTTTT. Its protein product is CASSYRTANEELFF. The chain joins TRBV6-6 to TRBJ1-4, with TRBD1 as a possible D gene (6 bases). Germline values: CDR1 MNHNY, CDR2 SVGAGI (reference sequence). This CDR3 contains 14 residues.

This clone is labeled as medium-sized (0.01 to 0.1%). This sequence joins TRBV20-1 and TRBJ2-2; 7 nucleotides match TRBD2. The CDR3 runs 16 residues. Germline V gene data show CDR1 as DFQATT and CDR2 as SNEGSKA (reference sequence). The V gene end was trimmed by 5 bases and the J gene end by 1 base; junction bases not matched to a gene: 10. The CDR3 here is CSAPRPSGVNTGELFF. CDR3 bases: TGCAGTGCTCCCCGGCCTAGCGGAGTGAACACCGGGGAGCTGTTTTTT.

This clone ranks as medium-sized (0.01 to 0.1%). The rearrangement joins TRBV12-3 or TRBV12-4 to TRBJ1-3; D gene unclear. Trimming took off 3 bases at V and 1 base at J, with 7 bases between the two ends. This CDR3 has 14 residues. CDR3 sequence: CASSLEGSGNTIYF. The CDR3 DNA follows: TGTGCCAGCAGTTTGGAGGGTTCTGGAAACACCATATATTTT.

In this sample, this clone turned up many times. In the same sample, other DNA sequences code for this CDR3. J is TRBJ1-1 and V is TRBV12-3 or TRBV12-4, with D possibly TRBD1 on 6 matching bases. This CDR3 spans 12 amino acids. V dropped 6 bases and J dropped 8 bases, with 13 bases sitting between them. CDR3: CASSHREGEAFF. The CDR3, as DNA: TGTGCCAGCAGCCACAGGGAGGGCGAAGCTTTCTTT.

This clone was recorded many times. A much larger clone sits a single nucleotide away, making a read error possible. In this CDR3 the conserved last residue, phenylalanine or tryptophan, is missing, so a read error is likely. CDR3 residues: CASSQDRALPYNEQFV. Here the CDR3 DNA reads TGTGCCAGCAGCCAAGATCGGGCCCTGCCCTACAATGAGCAGTTCGTC. The chain is built from TRBV4-2 and TRBJ2-1; D gene unclear. In germline, CDR1 is LGHNA, CDR2 YNFKEQ. V lost 0 bases and J lost 2, with 11 bases in between. This CDR3 has 16 residues.

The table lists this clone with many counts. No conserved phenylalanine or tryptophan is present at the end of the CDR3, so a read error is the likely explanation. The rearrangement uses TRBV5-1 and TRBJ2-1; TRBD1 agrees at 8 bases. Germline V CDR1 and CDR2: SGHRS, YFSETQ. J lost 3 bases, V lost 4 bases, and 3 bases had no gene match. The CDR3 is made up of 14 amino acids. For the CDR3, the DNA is TGCGCCAGCAGCCTACAGGGGGTCTACAATGAGCAGTTCGTC. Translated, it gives CASSLQGVYNEQFV.

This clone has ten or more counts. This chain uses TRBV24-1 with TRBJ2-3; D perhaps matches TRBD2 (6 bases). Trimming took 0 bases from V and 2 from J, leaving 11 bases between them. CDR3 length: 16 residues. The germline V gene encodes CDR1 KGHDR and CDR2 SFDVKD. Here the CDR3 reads CATSDLGSGSTDTQYF. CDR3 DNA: TGTGCCACCAGTGATTTGGGTAGCGGATCCACAGATACGCAGTATTTT.

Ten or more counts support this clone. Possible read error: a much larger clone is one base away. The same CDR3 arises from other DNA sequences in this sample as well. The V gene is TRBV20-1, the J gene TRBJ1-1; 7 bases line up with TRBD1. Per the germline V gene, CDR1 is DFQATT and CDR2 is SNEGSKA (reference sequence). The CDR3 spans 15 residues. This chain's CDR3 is CSARDPSEGGTEAFF. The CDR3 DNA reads TGCAGTGCTAGAGATCCGTCTGAAGGGGGCACTGAGGCTTTCTTT.

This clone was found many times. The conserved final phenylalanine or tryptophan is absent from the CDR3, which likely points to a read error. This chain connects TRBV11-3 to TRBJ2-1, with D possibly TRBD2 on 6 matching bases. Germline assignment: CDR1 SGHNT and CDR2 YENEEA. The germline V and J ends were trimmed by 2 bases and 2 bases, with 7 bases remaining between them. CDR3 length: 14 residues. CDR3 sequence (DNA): TGTGCCAGCAGCTTAAGGAGGGCCTACAATGAGCAGTTCGTC. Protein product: CASSLRRAYNEQFV.

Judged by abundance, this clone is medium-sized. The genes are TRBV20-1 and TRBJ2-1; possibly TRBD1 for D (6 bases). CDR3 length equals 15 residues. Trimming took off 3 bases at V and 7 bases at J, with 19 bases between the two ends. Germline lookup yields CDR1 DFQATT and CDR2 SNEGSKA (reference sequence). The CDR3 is CSASWGDRTRNEQFF. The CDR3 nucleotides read TGCAGTGCTAGCTGGGGAGACAGGACGCGGAATGAGCAGTTCTTC.

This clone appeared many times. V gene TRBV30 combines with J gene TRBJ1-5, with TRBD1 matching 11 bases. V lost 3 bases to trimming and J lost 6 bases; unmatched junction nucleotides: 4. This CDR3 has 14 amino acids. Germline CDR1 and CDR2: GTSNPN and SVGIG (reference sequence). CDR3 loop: CAWSGTGGSQPQHF. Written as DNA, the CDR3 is TGTGCCTGGAGCGGGACAGGGGGAAGTCAGCCCCAGCATTTT.

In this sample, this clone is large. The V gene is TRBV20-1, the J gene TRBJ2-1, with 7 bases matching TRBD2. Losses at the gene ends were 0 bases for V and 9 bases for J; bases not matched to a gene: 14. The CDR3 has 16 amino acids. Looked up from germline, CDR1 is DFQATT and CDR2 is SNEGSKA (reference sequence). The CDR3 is CSAREMGQGSGLEQFF. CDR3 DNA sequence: TGCAGTGCTAGAGAGATGGGCCAGGGTAGCGGGCTTGAGCAGTTCTTC.

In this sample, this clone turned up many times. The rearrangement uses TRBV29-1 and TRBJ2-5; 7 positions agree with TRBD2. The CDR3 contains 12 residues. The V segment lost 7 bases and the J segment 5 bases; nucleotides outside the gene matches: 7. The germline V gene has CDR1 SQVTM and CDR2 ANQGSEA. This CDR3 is CSGGEGSETQYF. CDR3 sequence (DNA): TGCAGCGGGGGGGAGGGGTCGGAGACCCAGTACTTC.

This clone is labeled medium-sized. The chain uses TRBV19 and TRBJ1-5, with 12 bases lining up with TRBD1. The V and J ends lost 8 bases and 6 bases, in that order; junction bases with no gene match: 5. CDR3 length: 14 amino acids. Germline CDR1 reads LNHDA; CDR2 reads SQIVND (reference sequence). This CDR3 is CASSGTGGGQPQHF. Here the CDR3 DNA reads TGTGCCAGTTCCGGGACAGGGGGCGGTCAGCCCCAGCATTTT. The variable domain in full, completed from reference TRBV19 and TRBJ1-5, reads DGGITQSPKYLFRKEGQNVTLSCEQNLNHDAMYWYRQDPGQGLRLIYYSQIVNDFQKGDIAEGYSVSREKKESFPLTVTSAQKNPTAFYLCASSGTGGGQPQHFGDGTRLSIL.

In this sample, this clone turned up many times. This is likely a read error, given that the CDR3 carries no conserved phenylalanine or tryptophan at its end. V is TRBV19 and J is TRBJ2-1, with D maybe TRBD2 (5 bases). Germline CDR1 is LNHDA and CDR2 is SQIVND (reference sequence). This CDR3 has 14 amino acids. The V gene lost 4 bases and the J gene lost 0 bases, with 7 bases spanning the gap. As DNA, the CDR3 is TGTGCCAGTAGTACTAGCTACTCCTACAATGAGCAGTTCGTC. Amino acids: CASSTSYSYNEQFV.

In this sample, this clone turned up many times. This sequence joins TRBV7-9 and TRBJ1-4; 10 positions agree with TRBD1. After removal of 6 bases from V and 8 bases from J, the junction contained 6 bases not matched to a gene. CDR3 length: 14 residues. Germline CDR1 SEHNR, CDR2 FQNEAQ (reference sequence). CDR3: CASRPTGGEEKLFF. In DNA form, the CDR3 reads TGTGCCAGCAGGCCGACAGGGGGCGAAGAAAAACTGTTTTTT.

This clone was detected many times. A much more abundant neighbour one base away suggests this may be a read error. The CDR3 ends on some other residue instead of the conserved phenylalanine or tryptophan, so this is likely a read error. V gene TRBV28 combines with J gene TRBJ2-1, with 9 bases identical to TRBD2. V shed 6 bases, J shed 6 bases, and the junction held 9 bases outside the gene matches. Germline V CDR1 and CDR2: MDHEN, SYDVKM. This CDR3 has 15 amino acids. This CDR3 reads CASRDLAGDGNEQFV. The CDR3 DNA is TGTGCCAGCAGGGACTTAGCGGGAGATGGCAATGAGCAGTTCGTC.

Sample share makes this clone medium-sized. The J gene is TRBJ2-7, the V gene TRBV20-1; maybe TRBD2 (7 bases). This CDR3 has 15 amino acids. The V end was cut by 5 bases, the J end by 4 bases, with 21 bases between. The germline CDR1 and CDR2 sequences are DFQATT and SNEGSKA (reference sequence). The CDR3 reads CSAQGGAGAPYEQYF. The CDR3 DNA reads TGCAGTGCTCAAGGAGGGGCGGGGGCCCCTTACGAGCAGTACTTC.